These T cell receptor beta chains were read from a single sample in a study of cytomegalovirus exposure and HLA in healthy donors. Some clones are missing from TCRdb's copy, which holds only in-frame ones; the method was immunoSEQ multiplex PCR. This sample has around 130,000 clones; roughly 77% occur once, and the top ten carry about 1.8%. Sequencing was performed on PBMCs. These receptors were obtained from a middle-aged man in good health and CMV-seronegative. The CDR3 runs from the conserved cysteine through the conserved F or W. A D gene is named only where the DNA matches it firmly. Where a row states a size, it is once, few, many or the class of an expanded clone; other rows omit it.

clone_size: -
d_call: -
j_call: TRBJ1-6
v_call: TRBV30
cdr3_aa: CAWGLGVLQEQRSSPLHF
cdr3_nt: TGTGCCTGGGGTTTAGGAGTTCTACAGGAGCAGAGGAGCTCACCCCTCCACTTT

clone_size: -
d_call: -
j_call: TRBJ2-3
v_call: TRBV12-2
cdr3_aa: CASRLARGDTQYF
cdr3_nt: TGTGCAAGTCGCTTAGCGCGGGGAGATACGCAGTATTTT

clone_size: -
d_call: -
j_call: TRBJ1-2
v_call: TRBV29-1
cdr3_aa: CSVEETSLNYGYTF
cdr3_nt: TGCAGCGTTGAAGAGACAAGCTTAAACTATGGCTACACCTTC

clone_size: -
d_call: -
j_call: TRBJ1-1
v_call: TRBV7-9
cdr3_aa: CASSSRGGLNTEAFF
cdr3_nt: TGTGCCAGCAGCTCGCGGGGGGGACTGAACACTGAAGCTTTCTTT

clone_size: -
d_call: -
j_call: TRBJ2-2
v_call: TRBV5-4
cdr3_aa: CASSPRGGASTGELFF
cdr3_nt: TGTGCCAGCAGCCCCCGTGGGGGGGCGAGCACCGGGGAGCTGTTTTTT

clone_size: -
d_call: TRBD1
j_call: TRBJ2-7
v_call: TRBV5-1
cdr3_aa: CASSLWSTGQGRFYEQYF
cdr3_nt: TGCGCCAGCAGCTTGTGGAGTACGGGACAGGGCCGCTTCTACGAGCAGTACTTC

clone_size: -
d_call: TRBD2
j_call: TRBJ2-7
v_call: TRBV18
cdr3_aa: CASSPGGTSNYEQYF
cdr3_nt: TGTGCCAGCTCACCCGGGGGGACTTCTAACTACGAGCAGTACTTC

clone_size: few
d_call: -
j_call: TRBJ2-7
v_call: TRBV4-3
cdr3_aa: CASSQERSREQYF
cdr3_nt: TGCGCCAGCAGCCAAGAGCGTTCGAGGGAGCAGTACTTC

clone_size: few
d_call: -
j_call: TRBJ2-3
v_call: TRBV29-1
cdr3_aa: CSVAGLPVGDTQYF
cdr3_nt: TGCAGCGTCGCGGGACTTCCCGTCGGGGATACGCAGTATTTT

clone_size: -
d_call: -
j_call: TRBJ2-4
v_call: TRBV6-1
cdr3_aa: CASSALGRGNINSQYF
cdr3_nt: TGTGCCAGCAGTGCCTTAGGTCGGGGAAATATCAACAGTCAGTACTTC

clone_size: -
d_call: TRBD2
j_call: TRBJ2-7
v_call: TRBV7-2
cdr3_aa: CASSRGGPRLAGVIYEQYF
cdr3_nt: TGTGCCAGCAGCCGGGGGGGGCCCCGACTAGCGGGAGTTATCTACGAGCAGTACTTC

clone_size: -
d_call: -
j_call: TRBJ2-5
v_call: TRBV5-5
cdr3_aa: CASSLVRETQYF
cdr3_nt: TGTGCCAGCAGCTTGGTACGGGAGACCCAGTACTTC

clone_size: once
d_call: -
j_call: TRBJ2-6
v_call: TRBV6-5
cdr3_aa: CASSSSSAGANGLTF
cdr3_nt: TGTGCCAGCAGCTCGTCCTCAGCTGGGGCCAACGGCCTGACTTTC

clone_size: -
d_call: TRBD1
j_call: TRBJ1-4
v_call: TRBV4-1
cdr3_aa: CASSLGAGGGEKLFF
cdr3_nt: TGCGCCAGCAGTCTGGGGGCAGGGGGAGGTGAAAAACTGTTTTTT

clone_size: once
d_call: TRBD1
j_call: TRBJ2-7
v_call: TRBV9
cdr3_aa: CASGPGQGYEQYF
cdr3_nt: TGTGCCAGTGGCCCGGGACAGGGCTACGAGCAGTACTTC

clone_size: -
d_call: -
j_call: TRBJ1-6
v_call: TRBV5-1
cdr3_aa: CASSLDPVVSPLHF
cdr3_nt: TGCGCCAGCAGCTTGGACCCGGTAGTGTCACCCCTCCACTTT

clone_size: -
d_call: -
j_call: TRBJ1-2
v_call: TRBV25-1
cdr3_aa: CASSESAGGRFGYGYTF
cdr3_nt: TGTGCCAGCAGTGAATCGGCAGGCGGGCGTTTCGGCTATGGCTACACCTTC

clone_size: once
d_call: TRBD1
j_call: TRBJ1-5
v_call: TRBV30
cdr3_aa: CAWKPPGQLHQPQHF
cdr3_nt: TGTGCCTGGAAACCCCCGGGACAGCTACATCAGCCCCAGCATTTT

clone_size: -
d_call: -
j_call: TRBJ1-2
v_call: TRBV7-9
cdr3_aa: CASNPSGRDYGYTF
cdr3_nt: TGTGCCAGCAACCCCTCCGGCAGGGACTATGGCTACACCTTC

clone_size: -
d_call: TRBD2
j_call: TRBJ2-1
v_call: TRBV14
cdr3_aa: CASSQGVGLAGGRVQFF
cdr3_nt: TGTGCCAGCAGCCAAGGAGTAGGGCTAGCGGGAGGTAGGGTGCAGTTCTTC

clone_size: -
d_call: TRBD2
j_call: TRBJ2-1
v_call: TRBV7-2
cdr3_aa: CASSSGLVEQFF
cdr3_nt: TGTGCCAGCAGCTCGGGACTAGTTGAGCAGTTCTTC

clone_size: -
d_call: -
j_call: TRBJ1-5
v_call: TRBV4-1
cdr3_aa: CASSQGSYSNQPQHF
cdr3_nt: TGCGCCAGCAGCCAAGGGAGTTATAGCAATCAGCCCCAGCATTTT

clone_size: once
d_call: TRBD1
j_call: TRBJ1-2
v_call: TRBV27
cdr3_aa: CASSPSTGGSGYTF
cdr3_nt: TGTGCCAGCAGTCCCTCGACAGGGGGCTCTGGCTACACCTTC

clone_size: -
d_call: -
j_call: TRBJ1-1
v_call: TRBV4-3
cdr3_aa: CASSHNGQLNTEAFF
cdr3_nt: TGCGCCAGCAGCCATAATGGGCAGTTGAACACTGAAGCTTTCTTT

clone_size: -
d_call: -
j_call: TRBJ2-7
v_call: TRBV5-1
cdr3_aa: CASSPDRAHEQYF
cdr3_nt: TGCGCCAGCAGCCCGGACAGAGCGCACGAGCAGTACTTC

clone_size: -
d_call: -
j_call: TRBJ2-7
v_call: TRBV7-2
cdr3_aa: CASSLSVRYEQYF
cdr3_nt: TGTGCCAGCAGCTTATCAGTACGCTACGAGCAGTACTTC

clone_size: -
d_call: TRBD2
j_call: TRBJ2-5
v_call: TRBV9
cdr3_aa: CASNVAGGFQETQYF
cdr3_nt: TGTGCCAGCAATGTTGCGGGGGGATTTCAAGAGACCCAGTACTTC

clone_size: -
d_call: TRBD1
j_call: TRBJ1-1
v_call: TRBV27
cdr3_aa: CASSLDRGGAEAFF
cdr3_nt: TGTGCCAGCAGTTTAGACAGGGGGGGGGCTGAAGCTTTCTTT

clone_size: -
d_call: TRBD1
j_call: TRBJ1-2
v_call: TRBV28
cdr3_aa: CASSLPTGPSGYTF
cdr3_nt: TGTGCCAGCAGTTTACCGACAGGGCCCAGTGGCTACACCTTC

clone_size: -
d_call: TRBD1
j_call: TRBJ1-5
v_call: TRBV4-2
cdr3_aa: CASSQDSGGTGSRPQHF
cdr3_nt: TGTGCCAGCAGCCAAGATTCGGGGGGGACAGGGTCTCGGCCCCAGCATTTT

clone_size: -
d_call: TRBD1
j_call: TRBJ1-2
v_call: TRBV5-6
cdr3_aa: CASSLAGTGVYYGYTF
cdr3_nt: TGTGCCAGCAGCTTGGCGGGGACAGGGGTTTACTATGGCTACACCTTC

clone_size: -
d_call: TRBD2
j_call: TRBJ2-5
v_call: TRBV27
cdr3_aa: CASSLRLARQETQYF
cdr3_nt: TGTGCCAGCAGTTTAAGACTAGCGAGGCAAGAGACCCAGTACTTC

clone_size: -
d_call: TRBD2
j_call: TRBJ2-7
v_call: TRBV27
cdr3_aa: CASSLETSGRGEQYF
cdr3_nt: TGTGCCAGCAGTTTGGAGACTAGCGGGAGGGGGGAGCAGTACTTC

clone_size: once
d_call: -
j_call: TRBJ1-2
v_call: TRBV6-5
cdr3_aa: CASKEGGNYGYTF
cdr3_nt: TGTGCCAGCAAGGAAGGGGGTAACTATGGCTACACCTTC

clone_size: -
d_call: -
j_call: TRBJ2-2
v_call: TRBV6-4
cdr3_aa: CASSDSKETTGELFF
cdr3_nt: TGTGCCAGCAGTGACTCGAAAGAGACAACCGGGGAGCTGTTTTTT

clone_size: few
d_call: TRBD2
j_call: TRBJ2-1
v_call: TRBV7-8
cdr3_aa: CASSFGLAGAHEQFF
cdr3_nt: TGTGCCAGCAGCTTCGGACTAGCGGGAGCCCATGAGCAGTTCTTC

clone_size: few
d_call: -
j_call: TRBJ2-7
v_call: TRBV5-4
cdr3_aa: CASRQGVAGAYEQYF
cdr3_nt: TGTGCCAGCAGACAGGGGGTAGCGGGGGCCTACGAGCAGTACTTC

clone_size: -
d_call: TRBD2
j_call: TRBJ2-1
v_call: TRBV9
cdr3_aa: CASSKTGTSGDNEQFF
cdr3_nt: TGTGCCAGCAGCAAAACCGGGACTAGCGGGGACAATGAGCAGTTCTTC

clone_size: -
d_call: TRBD2
j_call: TRBJ2-1
v_call: TRBV30
cdr3_aa: CAWTTGGRWYNEQFF
cdr3_nt: TGTGCCTGGACAACGGGGGGACGCTGGTACAATGAGCAGTTCTTC

clone_size: -
d_call: TRBD1
j_call: TRBJ2-1
v_call: TRBV7-2
cdr3_aa: CASSPDRSNYNEQFF
cdr3_nt: TGTGCCAGCAGCCCGGACAGGTCAAACTACAATGAGCAGTTCTTC

clone_size: -
d_call: -
j_call: TRBJ2-2
v_call: TRBV6-4
cdr3_aa: CASSSEGADTGELFF
cdr3_nt: TGTGCCAGCAGTTCTGAGGGAGCGGACACCGGGGAGCTGTTTTTT

clone_size: few
d_call: -
j_call: TRBJ2-3
v_call: TRBV6-5
cdr3_aa: CASRREDTQYF
cdr3_nt: TGTGCCAGCAGGAGGGAAGATACGCAGTATTTT

clone_size: -
d_call: -
j_call: TRBJ2-1
v_call: TRBV6-5
cdr3_aa: CASSPDTLREQFF
cdr3_nt: TGTGCCAGCAGCCCGGACACGCTCAGGGAGCAGTTCTTC

clone_size: few
d_call: -
j_call: TRBJ2-3
v_call: TRBV29-1
cdr3_aa: CSVPFLVRGLDTQYF
cdr3_nt: TGCAGCGTACCTTTTTTGGTCCGAGGGTTAGATACGCAGTATTTT

clone_size: -
d_call: -
j_call: TRBJ1-5
v_call: TRBV28
cdr3_aa: CATAKAGNQPQHF
cdr3_nt: TGTGCCACCGCCAAGGCGGGCAATCAGCCCCAGCATTTT

clone_size: -
d_call: -
j_call: TRBJ2-5
v_call: TRBV30
cdr3_aa: CAWSVLPEQETQYF
cdr3_nt: TGTGCCTGGAGTGTACTACCCGAACAAGAGACCCAGTACTTC

clone_size: -
d_call: -
j_call: TRBJ1-1
v_call: TRBV6-6
cdr3_aa: CASSSVQPNTEAFF
cdr3_nt: TGTGCCAGCAGTTCGGTACAGCCGAACACTGAAGCTTTCTTT

clone_size: -
d_call: TRBD1
j_call: TRBJ2-5
v_call: TRBV7-9
cdr3_aa: CASTDPDRVKTQYF
cdr3_nt: TGTGCCAGCACCGACCCGGACAGGGTGAAGACCCAGTACTTC

clone_size: -
d_call: -
j_call: TRBJ1-1
v_call: TRBV5-1
cdr3_aa: CASSQTVNTEAFF
cdr3_nt: TGCGCCAGCAGCCAGACAGTAAACACTGAAGCTTTCTTT